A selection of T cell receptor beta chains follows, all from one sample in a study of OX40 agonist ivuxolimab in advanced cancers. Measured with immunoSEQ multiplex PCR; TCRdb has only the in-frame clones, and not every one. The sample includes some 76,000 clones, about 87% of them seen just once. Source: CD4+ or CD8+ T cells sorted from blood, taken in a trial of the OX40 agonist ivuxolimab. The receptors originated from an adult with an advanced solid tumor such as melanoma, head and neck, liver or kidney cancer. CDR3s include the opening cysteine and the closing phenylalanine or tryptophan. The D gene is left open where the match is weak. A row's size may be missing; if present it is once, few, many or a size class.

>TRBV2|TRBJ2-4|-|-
CASSEEGGNIQYF
TGTGCCAGCAGTGAAGAAGGAGGGAACATTCAGTACTTC
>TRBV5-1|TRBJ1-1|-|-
CASSLGGGNTEAFF
TGCGCCAGCAGCTTGGGAGGGGGGAACACTGAAGCTTTCTTT
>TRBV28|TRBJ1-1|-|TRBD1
CASSLWHMGQGSYGAFF
TGTGCCAGCAGTTTATGGCACATGGGACAGGGTTCGTACGGAGCTTTCTTT
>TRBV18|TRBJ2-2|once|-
CASSGGASGTHTGELFF
TGTGCCAGCTCCGGCGGGGCGAGCGGGACACACACCGGGGAGCTGTTTTTT
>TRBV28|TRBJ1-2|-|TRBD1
CASSRTGIYGYTF
TGTGCCAGCAGTAGGACAGGGATCTATGGCTACACCTTC
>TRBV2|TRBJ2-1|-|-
CASLEGTPSYNEQFF
TGTGCCAGCCTAGAGGGGACACCATCCTACAATGAGCAGTTCTTC
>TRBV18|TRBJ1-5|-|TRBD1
CASSTTGGSWNGQPQHF
TGTGCCAGCTCGACAACAGGGGGCAGTTGGAACGGTCAGCCCCAGCATTTT
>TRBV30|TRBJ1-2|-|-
CAWSVPVVGYTF
TGTGCCTGGAGTGTACCCGTTGTAGGCTACACCTTC
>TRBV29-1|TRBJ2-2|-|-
CSVERGTTGELFF
TGCAGCGTTGAAAGGGGCACCACCGGGGAGCTGTTTTTT
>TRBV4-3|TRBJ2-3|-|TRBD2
CASSQGNGRAKDTQYF
TGCGCCAGCAGCCAAGGTAACGGGAGGGCCAAAGATACGCAGTATTTT
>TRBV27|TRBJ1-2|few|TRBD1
CASSRDSFYGYTF
TGTGCCAGCAGTCGGGACAGCTTCTATGGCTACACCTTC
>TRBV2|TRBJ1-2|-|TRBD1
CASSGQGARVHGYTF
TGTGCCAGCAGTGGACAGGGGGCGCGGGTTCATGGCTACACCTTC
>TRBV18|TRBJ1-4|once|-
CASSPEWDSTNEKLFF
TGTGCCAGCTCACCGGAGTGGGACTCAACTAATGAAAAACTGTTTTTT
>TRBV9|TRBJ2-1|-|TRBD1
CASSAISFGTGLYNEQFF
TGTGCCAGCAGCGCTATTTCCTTTGGGACAGGGCTCTACAATGAGCAGTTCTTC
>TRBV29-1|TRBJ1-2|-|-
CSVEVLTVDYGYTF
TGCAGCGTTGAGGTTTTGACGGTGGACTATGGCTACACCTTC
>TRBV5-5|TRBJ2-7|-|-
CASSSTPYGEPRSYEQYF
TGTGCCAGCAGCTCAACCCCATACGGCGAACCTCGATCCTACGAGCAGTACTTC
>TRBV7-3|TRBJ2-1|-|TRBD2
CASSWGLAGEQFF
TGTGCCAGCAGCTGGGGACTAGCGGGTGAGCAGTTCTTC
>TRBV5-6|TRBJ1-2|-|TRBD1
CASSLGQDYGYTF
TGTGCCAGCAGCTTAGGACAGGATTATGGCTACACCTTC
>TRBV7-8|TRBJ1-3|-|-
CASSLTGYSGNTIYF
TGTGCCAGCAGCTTGACAGGTTACTCTGGAAACACCATATATTTT
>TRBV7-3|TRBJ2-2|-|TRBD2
CASSPGGTDTGELFF
TGTGCCAGCAGTCCCGGGGGGACGGACACCGGGGAGCTGTTTTTT
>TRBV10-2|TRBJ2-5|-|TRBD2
CASSDPGLANGETQYF
TGCGCCAGCAGTGATCCGGGACTAGCGAACGGGGAGACCCAGTACTTC
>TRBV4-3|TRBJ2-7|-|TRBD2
CASSLRLAGTPYEQYF
TGCGCCAGCAGCCTTCGACTAGCGGGAACTCCCTACGAGCAGTACTTC
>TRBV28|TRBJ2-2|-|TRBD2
CASVAGGKDGTGELFF
TGTGCCAGCGTGGCGGGGGGGAAGGATGGCACCGGGGAGCTGTTTTTT
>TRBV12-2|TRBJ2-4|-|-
CASRPPDRHDYKNIQYF
TGTGCAAGTCGTCCTCCCGACCGCCACGATTACAAAAACATTCAGTACTTC
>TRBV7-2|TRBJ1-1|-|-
CASSGHQNTEAFF
TGTGCCAGCAGCGGACATCAGAACACTGAAGCTTTCTTT
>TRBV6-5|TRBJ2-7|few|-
CASSYRERAAEQYF
TGTGCCAGCAGTTACAGGGAGAGGGCCGCGGAGCAGTACTTC
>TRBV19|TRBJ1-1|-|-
CASSSTYSGEAFF
TGTGCCAGTAGTTCCACATACTCTGGTGAAGCTTTCTTT
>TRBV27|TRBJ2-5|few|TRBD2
CASRPLADQETQYF
TGTGCCAGCAGACCTCTAGCGGACCAAGAGACCCAGTACTTC
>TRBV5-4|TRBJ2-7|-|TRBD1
CASSLQGAVHEQYF
TGTGCCAGCAGCTTGCAGGGGGCGGTCCACGAGCAGTACTTC
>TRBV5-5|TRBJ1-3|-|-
CASSFMSTRGGNTIYF
TGTGCCAGCAGCTTCATGTCGACCCGGGGGGGAAACACCATATATTTT
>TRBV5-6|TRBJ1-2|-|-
CASTTGVEYGYTF
TGTGCCAGCACCACTGGGGTAGAGTATGGCTACACCTTC